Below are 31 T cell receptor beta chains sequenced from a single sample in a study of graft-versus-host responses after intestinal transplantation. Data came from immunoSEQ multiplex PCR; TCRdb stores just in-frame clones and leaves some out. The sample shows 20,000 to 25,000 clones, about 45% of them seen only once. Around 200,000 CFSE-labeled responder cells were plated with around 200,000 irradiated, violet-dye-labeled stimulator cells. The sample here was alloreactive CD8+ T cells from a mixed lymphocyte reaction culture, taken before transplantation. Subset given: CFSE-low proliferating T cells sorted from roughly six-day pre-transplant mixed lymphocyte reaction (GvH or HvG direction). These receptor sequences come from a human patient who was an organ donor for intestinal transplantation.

CDR3 loop: CASSPQTGPNEKLFF. CDR3 DNA: TGTGCCAGCAGCCCCCAGACAGGGCCTAATGAAAAACTGTTTTTT. This chain uses TRBV7-9 with TRBJ1-4; 7 nucleotides match TRBD1. The germline V gene encodes CDR1 SEHNR and CDR2 FQNEAQ (reference sequence). The CDR3 is 15 residues long. The junction had 6 bases not matched to a gene; V was cut back by 5 bases and J by 3 bases.

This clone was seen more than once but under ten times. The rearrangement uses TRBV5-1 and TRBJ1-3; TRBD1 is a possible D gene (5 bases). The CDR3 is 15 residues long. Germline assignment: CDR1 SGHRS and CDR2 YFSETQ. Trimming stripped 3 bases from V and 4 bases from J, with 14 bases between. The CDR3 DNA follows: TGCGCCAGCAGCTCATCCGGGACTTCAGGAAACACCATATATTTT. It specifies CASSSSGTSGNTIYF.

As DNA, the CDR3 is TGTGCCAGCAGTTATCTAAGCGGGGAGCTGTTTTTT. Its translation: CASSYLSGELFF. The chain recombines TRBV6-6 with TRBJ2-2; the D is unclear. V lost 3 bases, J lost 7 bases, and 6 bases lay in between. The CDR3 length is 12 residues. The V gene's germline CDR1 is MNHNY and CDR2 SVGAGI (reference sequence).

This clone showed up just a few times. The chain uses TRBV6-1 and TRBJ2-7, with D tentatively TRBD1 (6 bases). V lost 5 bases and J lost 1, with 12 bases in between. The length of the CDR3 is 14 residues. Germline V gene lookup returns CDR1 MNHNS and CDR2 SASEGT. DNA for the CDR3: TGTGCCAGCAGTTTGACCAGGGGATCCTACGAGCAGTACTTC. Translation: CASSLTRGSYEQYF.

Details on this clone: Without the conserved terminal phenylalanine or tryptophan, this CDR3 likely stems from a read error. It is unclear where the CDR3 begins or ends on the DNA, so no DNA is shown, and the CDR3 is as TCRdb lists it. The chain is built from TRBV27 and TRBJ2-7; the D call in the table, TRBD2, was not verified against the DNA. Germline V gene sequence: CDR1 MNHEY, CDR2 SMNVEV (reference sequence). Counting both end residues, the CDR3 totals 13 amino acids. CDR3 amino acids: CASSFPPIGEGGI.

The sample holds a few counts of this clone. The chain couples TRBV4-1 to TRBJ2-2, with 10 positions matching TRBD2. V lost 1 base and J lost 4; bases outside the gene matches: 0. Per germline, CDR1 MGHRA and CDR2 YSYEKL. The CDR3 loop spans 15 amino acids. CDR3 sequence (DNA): TGCGCCAGCAGCCAAGCTAGCGGGAGCACCGGGGAGCTGTTTTTT. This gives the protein CASSQASGSTGELFF.

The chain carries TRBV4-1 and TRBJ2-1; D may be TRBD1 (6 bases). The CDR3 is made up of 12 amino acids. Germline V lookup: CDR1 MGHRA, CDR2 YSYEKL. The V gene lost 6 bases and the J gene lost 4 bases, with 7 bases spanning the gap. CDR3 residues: CASRGGYNEQFF. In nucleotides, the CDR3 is TGCGCCAGCAGAGGGGGATACAATGAGCAGTTCTTC.

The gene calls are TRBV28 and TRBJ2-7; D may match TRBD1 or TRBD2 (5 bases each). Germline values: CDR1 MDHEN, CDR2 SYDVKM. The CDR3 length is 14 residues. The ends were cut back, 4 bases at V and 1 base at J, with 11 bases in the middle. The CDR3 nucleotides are TGTGCCAGCAGTTGGGGGAGTGGTTCCTACGAGCAGTACTTC. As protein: CASSWGSGSYEQYF.

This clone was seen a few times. The CDR3 loop is CASSEFAYEQYF. The DNA for the CDR3 is TGCGCCAGCAGTGAGTTCGCTTACGAGCAGTACTTC. This chain connects TRBV10-2 to TRBJ2-7, with D unresolved. Trimming took 1 base from V and 4 from J, leaving 5 bases between them. The CDR3 loop spans 12 amino acids. Germline V gives CDR1 WSHSY, CDR2 SAAADI.

This CDR3 is CAIRVPGNYGYTF. DNA for the CDR3: TGTGCCATCCGGGTCCCGGGGAACTATGGCTACACCTTC. V usage is TRBV10-3 and J usage is TRBJ1-2; no clear D gene. The CDR3 is 13 residues long. Trimming removed 8 bases at V and 2 bases at J, with 12 bases between. From germline, CDR1 is ENHRY and CDR2 SYGVKD.

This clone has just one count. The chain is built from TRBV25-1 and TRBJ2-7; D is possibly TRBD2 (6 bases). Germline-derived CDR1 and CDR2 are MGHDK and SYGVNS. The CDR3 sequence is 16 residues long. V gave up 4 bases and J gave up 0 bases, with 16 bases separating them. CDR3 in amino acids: CASSAFYRETSYEQYF. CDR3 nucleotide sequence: TGTGCCAGCAGTGCGTTCTACCGGGAGACCTCCTACGAGCAGTACTTC.

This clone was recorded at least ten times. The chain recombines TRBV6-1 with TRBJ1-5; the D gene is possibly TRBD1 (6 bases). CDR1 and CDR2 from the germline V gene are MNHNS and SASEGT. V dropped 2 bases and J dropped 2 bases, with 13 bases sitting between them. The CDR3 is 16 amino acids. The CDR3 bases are TGTGCCAGCAGTGAATGGGCGGGGGCGGGCAATCAGCCCCAGCATTTT. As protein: CASSEWAGAGNQPQHF.

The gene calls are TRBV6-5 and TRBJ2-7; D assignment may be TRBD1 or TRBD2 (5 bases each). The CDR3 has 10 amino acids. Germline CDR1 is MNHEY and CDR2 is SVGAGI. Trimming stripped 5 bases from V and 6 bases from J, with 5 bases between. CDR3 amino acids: CASSGGEQYF. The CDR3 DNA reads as TGTGCCAGCAGTGGGGGCGAGCAGTACTTC.

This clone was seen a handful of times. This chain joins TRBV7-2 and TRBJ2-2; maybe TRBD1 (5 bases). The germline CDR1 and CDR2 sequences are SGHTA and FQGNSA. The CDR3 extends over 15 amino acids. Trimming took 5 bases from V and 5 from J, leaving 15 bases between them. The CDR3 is CASSPYNSGTGELFF. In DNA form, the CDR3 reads TGTGCCAGCAGCCCCTACAACTCAGGGACCGGGGAGCTGTTTTTT.

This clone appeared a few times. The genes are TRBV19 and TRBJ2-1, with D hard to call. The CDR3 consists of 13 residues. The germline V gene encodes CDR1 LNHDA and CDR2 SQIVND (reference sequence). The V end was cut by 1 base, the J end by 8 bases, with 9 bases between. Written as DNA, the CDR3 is TGTGCCAGTAGTATAGGCCCACGGGATGAGCAGTTCTTC. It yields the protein CASSIGPRDEQFF.

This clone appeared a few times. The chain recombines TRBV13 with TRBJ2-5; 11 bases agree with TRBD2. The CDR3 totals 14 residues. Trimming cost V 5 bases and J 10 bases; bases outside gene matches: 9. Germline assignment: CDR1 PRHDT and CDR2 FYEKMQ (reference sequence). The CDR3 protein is CASSPGTSGEGQYF. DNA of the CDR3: TGTGCCAGCAGCCCCGGGACTAGCGGCGAGGGCCAGTACTTC.

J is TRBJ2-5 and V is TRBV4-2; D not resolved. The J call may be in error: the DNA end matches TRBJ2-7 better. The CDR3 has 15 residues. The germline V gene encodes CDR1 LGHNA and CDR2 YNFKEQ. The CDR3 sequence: CASSQVSGRSYEQYF. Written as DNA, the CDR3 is TGTGCCAGCAGCCAAGTTTCTGGTCGCTCCTACGAGCAGTACTTC.

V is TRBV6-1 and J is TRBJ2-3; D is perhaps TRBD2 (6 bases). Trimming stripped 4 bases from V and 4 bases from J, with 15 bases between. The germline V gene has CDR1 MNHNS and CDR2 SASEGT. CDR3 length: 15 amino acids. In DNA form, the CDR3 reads TGTGCCAGCAGTGCTACCTCCGGGGGAGCAGATACGCAGTATTTT. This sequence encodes CASSATSGGADTQYF.

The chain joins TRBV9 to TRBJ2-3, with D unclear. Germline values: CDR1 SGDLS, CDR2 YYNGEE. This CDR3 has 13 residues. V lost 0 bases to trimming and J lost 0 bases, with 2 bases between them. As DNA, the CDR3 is TGTGCCAGCAGCGTAGCTAGCACAGATACGCAGTATTTT. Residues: CASSVASTDTQYF.

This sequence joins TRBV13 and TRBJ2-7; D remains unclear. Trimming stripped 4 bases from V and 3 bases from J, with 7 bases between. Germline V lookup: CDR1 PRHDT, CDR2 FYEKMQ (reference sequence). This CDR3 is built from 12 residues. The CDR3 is CASSSERYEQYF. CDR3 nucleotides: TGTGCCAGCAGCTCCGAGCGCTACGAGCAGTACTTC.

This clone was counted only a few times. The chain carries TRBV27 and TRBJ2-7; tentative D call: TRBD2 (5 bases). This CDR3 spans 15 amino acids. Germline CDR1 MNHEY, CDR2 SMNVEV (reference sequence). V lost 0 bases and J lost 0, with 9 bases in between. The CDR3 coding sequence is TGTGCCAGCAGTTTATCTAGCGTCTACTCCTACGAGCAGTACTTC. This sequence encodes CASSLSSVYSYEQYF.

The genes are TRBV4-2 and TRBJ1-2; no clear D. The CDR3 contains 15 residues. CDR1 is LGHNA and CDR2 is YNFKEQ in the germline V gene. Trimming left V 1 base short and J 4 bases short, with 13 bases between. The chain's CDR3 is CASSQVPRQIYGYTF. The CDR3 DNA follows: TGTGCCAGCAGCCAAGTCCCACGTCAGATCTATGGCTACACCTTC.

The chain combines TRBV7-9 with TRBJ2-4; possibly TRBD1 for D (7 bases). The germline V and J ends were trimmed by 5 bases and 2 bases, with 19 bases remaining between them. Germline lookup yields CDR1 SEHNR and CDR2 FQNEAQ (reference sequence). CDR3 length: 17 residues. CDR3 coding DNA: TGTGCCAGCAGCCCAGGGGGGCTGGGGGAGACCAAAAACATTCAGTACTTC. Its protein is CASSPGGLGETKNIQYF. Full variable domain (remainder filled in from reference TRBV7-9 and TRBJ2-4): DTGVSQNPRHKITKRGQNVTFRCDPISEHNRLYWYRQTLGQGPEFLTYFQNEAQLEKSRLLSDRFSAERPKGSFSTLEIQRTEQGDSAMYLCASSPGGLGETKNIQYFGAGTRLSVL.

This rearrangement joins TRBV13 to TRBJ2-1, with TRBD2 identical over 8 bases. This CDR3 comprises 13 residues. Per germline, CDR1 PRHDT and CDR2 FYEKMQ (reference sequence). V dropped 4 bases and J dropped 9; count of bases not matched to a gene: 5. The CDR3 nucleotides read TGTGCCAGCAGCTGGGGACTAGTCGGTGAGCAGTTCTTC. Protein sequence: CASSWGLVGEQFF.

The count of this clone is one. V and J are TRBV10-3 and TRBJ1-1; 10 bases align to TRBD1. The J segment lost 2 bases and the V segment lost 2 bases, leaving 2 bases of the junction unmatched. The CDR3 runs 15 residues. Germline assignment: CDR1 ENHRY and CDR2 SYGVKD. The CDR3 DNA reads TGTGCCATCAGTGAGAGGGACAGGGGAAACACTGAAGCTTTCTTT. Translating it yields CAISERDRGNTEAFF.

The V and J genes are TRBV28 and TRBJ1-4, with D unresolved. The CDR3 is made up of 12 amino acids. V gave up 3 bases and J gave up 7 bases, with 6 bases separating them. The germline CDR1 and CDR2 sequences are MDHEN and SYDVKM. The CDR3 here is CASSFGSEKLFF. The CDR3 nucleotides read TGTGCCAGCAGTTTCGGTAGTGAAAAACTGTTTTTT.

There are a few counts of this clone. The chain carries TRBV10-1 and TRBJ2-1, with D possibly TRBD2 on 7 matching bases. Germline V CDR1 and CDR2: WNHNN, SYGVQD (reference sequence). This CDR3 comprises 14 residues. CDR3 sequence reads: CAEGGGPSYNEQFF. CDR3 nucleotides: TGCGCGGAGGGGGGGGGACCCTCCTACAATGAGCAGTTCTTC.

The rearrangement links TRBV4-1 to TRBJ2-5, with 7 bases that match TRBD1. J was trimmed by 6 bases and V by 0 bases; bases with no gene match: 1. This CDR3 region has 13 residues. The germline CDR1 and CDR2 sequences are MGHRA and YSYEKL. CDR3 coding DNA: TGCGCCAGCAGCCAAGATAGGGGGCAGACCCAGTACTTC. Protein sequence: CASSQDRGQTQYF.

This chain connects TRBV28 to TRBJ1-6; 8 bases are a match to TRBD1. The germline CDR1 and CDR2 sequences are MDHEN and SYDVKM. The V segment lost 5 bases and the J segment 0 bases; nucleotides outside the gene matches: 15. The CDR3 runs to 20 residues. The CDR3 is CASSQVRDRIIGSYNSPLHF. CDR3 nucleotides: TGTGCCAGCAGTCAAGTCCGGGACAGGATCATCGGCTCCTATAATTCACCCCTCCACTTT.

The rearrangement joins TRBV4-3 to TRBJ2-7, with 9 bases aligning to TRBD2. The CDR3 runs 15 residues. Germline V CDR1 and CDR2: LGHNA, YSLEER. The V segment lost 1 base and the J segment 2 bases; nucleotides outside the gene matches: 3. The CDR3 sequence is CASSQVASGAYEQYF. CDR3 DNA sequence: TGCGCCAGCAGCCAAGTGGCTAGCGGGGCCTACGAGCAGTACTTC.

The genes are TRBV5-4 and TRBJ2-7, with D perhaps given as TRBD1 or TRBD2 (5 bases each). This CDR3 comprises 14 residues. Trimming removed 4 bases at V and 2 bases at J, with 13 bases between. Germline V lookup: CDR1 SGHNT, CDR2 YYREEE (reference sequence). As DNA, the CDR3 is TGTGCCAGCAGCGAGGGGACGGAAACCTACGAGCAGTACTTC. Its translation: CASSEGTETYEQYF.